This TCR beta chain was found in a study of blood T cell repertoires in COVID-19 (dated by TCRdb to 2018 to 2020). For the study in its entirety: Collaborator samples came from the United States, Italy and Spain and covered acute and convalescent phases of COVID-19. The prospective study material was composed of cDNA or gDNA derived from T cells, B-cell-depleted T cells, or PBMCs. The dataset comprised deeply sampled blood TCRbeta repertoires from subjects exposed to, actively infected with, or recovered from COVID-19. The repertoires were released in a freely available public database meant as a resource for research on the immune response to SARS-CoV-2. Samples were obtained from the ongoing ImmuneRACE study (first 160 participants) and from over a thousand subjects provided by 6 global collaborators. The sample metadata nearly always contained a de-identified subject ID, COVID-19 status, age in years and sex. HLA class I and class II types, where available, came from metadata supplied by the sample provider rather than from assay-based typing. Results and caveats for the whole study, not just this receptor: The quantity of clinical and demographic metadata differed by source and by participant and was supplied without curation.

Collaborating institutions collected whole blood in K2EDTA tubes following their own protocols. Collaborator samples were shipped for TCRbeta analysis as frozen whole blood, isolated PBMCs, or DNA extracted from either sample type. The immunoSEQ Assay, a bias-controlled multiplex PCR, was used to amplify TCRbeta CDR3 regions from genomic DNA. As for the original processing: Within the assay, amplification of reference gene primers was used to estimate how many nucleated cells each sample contained. To quantify the absolute abundance of each unique TCRbeta CDR3 rearrangement, sequence reads were collapsed and filtered. For each sample, productive Simpson clonality was calculated as the square root of Simpson's diversity index over productive rearrangements. What TCRdb holds here is the immuneACCESS table cut down to in-frame rearrangements. Part of the clones is not present; checked against another copy, under half of the missing clones reflect an unresolved V gene, and the others are unexplained. D and trimming come from the DNA, and the V and J calls and clone size come from that table. The sample profile shows about 76,000 clones; 75% to 90% of them were found once. The top ten clones comprise around 12% of the sample.

For this clone: No cognate antigen has been identified for it. There are no base qualities to consult, and no much larger clone falls within one base.

The clonotype was recovered from a human donor in a cohort sampled during active COVID-19. The sequenced sample consisted of peripheral blood.

The DNA sequence reads TGTGCCAGCTCACCTTCCGCAGGGGTCAATGAGCAGTTCTTC. It specifies CASSPSAGVNEQFF. The rearrangement combines TRBV18 with TRBJ2-1, with TRBD1 tentatively as D gene (6 bases match). From cysteine to phenylalanine, the CDR3 is 14 amino acids long. Just CDR3 DNA is preserved here, 42 bases in frame from base 1. The V and J ends are trimmed by 3 bases and 6 bases, leaving 12 bases between them. The germline V gene yields KGHSH for CDR1 and LQKENI for CDR2. Extended through the reference TRBV18 and TRBJ2-1 proteins, this CDR3 yields the full variable domain: NAGVMQNPRHLVRRRGQEARLRCSPMKGHSHVYWYRQLPEEGLKFMVYLQKENIIDESGMPKERFSAEFPKEGPSILRIQQVVRGDSAAYFCASSPSAGVNEQFFGPGTRLTVL.